These 2 T cell receptor beta chains were sequenced from one sample in a study of cytomegalovirus exposure and HLA in healthy donors. The PCR ran on 60 Vbeta and 13 Jbeta primers. Measured with immunoSEQ multiplex PCR; TCRdb has only the in-frame clones, and not every one. This table has about 130,000 clones, about 78% appearing once. Sequenced input: PBMCs. These receptor sequences come from a man aged 25-45 years in good health and CMV-seronegative.

The CDR3 here is CASSPSPGGWEETQYF. The CDR3 DNA follows: TGCGCCAGCAGCCCGAGCCCGGGGGGCTGGGAAGAGACCCAGTACTTC. The chain carries TRBV5-1 and TRBJ2-5; D is possibly TRBD2 (7 bases). Germline V gene lookup returns CDR1 SGHRS and CDR2 YFSETQ. The CDR3 sequence is 16 residues long. The germline V and J ends were trimmed by 4 bases and 3 bases, with 19 bases remaining between them.

The chain is built from TRBV13 and TRBJ2-2, with TRBD1 matching 8 bases. With 5 bases clipped from V and 3 bases from J, the junction kept 11 bases outside the gene matches. The length of the CDR3 is 17 residues. Germline lookup yields CDR1 PRHDT and CDR2 FYEKMQ (reference sequence). CDR3 bases: TGTGCCAGCAGCCCACATAGGACAGGGTACGACACCGGGGAGCTGTTTTTT. Translating it yields CASSPHRTGYDTGELFF. Full variable domain (outside the CDR3, taken from reference TRBV13 and TRBJ2-2): AAGVIQSPRHLIKEKRETATLKCYPIPRHDTVYWYQQGPGQDPQFLISFYEKMQSDKGSIPDRFSAQQFSDYHSELNMSSLELGDSALYFCASSPHRTGYDTGELFFGEGSRLTVL.